The T cell receptor (beta chain) described here comes from a study of naive and memory T cell subsets. This clonotype appeared a few times. Its antigen is unknown. This CDR3 spans 19 amino acids. Looked up from germline, CDR1 is KGHDR and CDR2 is SFDVKD. Trimming removed 2 bases from V and 4 bases from J, with 22 bases in between. Two oligonucleotides, mixed equimolar, formed the beta constant-region primer covering TRBC1 and TRBC2. Four rounds of PCR amplified the ligated cDNA using nested alpha and beta constant-region primers plus SP2. A single record per CDR3 protein comes from TCRdb applying MiXCR to the UMI-ligation and nested PCR reads. Among approximately 140,000 distinct CDR3 sequences listed, approximately 18% were seen once. Regarding the study as a whole: Possibly reflecting memory cells re-expressing CD45RA, a few larger clonotypes occurred in naive repertoires, especially CD8. Over 95% of naive TCR sequences appeared only once after error correction, unlike memory subsets.

The chain employs TRBV24-1 and TRBJ2-2; no reliable D call. What was sequenced was naive CD8+ T cells from blood. The TCR was taken from a human donor in good health. This CDR3 is CATSDSGRHDPIGTGELFF. The CDR3 coding sequence is TGTGCCACCAGTGATTCGGGCCGCCACGATCCCATCGGCACCGGGGAGCTGTTTTTT.